This T cell receptor beta chain was identified during a study of cytomegalovirus exposure and HLA in healthy donors. Overall study findings and caveats: A few chains tied to CMV proved CMV antigen-specific in vitro. Being productive about 87% or about 30% of the time was typical of most TCR beta V segments in an earlier analysis.

Worth noting for this clone: Antigen: not known.

V was clipped by 2 bases and J by 0 bases, with 15 bases between them. This CDR3 contains 16 residues. Germline values: CDR1 GTSNPN, CDR2 SVGIG (reference sequence). Vbeta (60) and Jbeta (13) primers were used in the PCR. Clones were sequenced by immunoSEQ multiplex PCR, and TCRdb holds only the in-frame ones, with some missing. The sample lists over 65,000 clones, 70% to 80% seen once, with about 15% in the top ten. The receptor comes from a woman aged 40 to 49 in good health and CMV-seropositive. Sequenced sample: PBMCs. The V gene is TRBV30, the J gene TRBJ2-3; D is perhaps TRBD1 (6 bases). The CDR3 reads CAWSTGTTSSTDTQYF. In DNA, the CDR3 is TGTGCCTGGAGTACCGGGACAACCAGTAGCACAGATACGCAGTATTTT.